These T cell receptor beta chains were read from a single sample in a study of T-cell memory formation after mild COVID-19. In TCRdb, the 5' RACE reads were re-called with MiXCR into one record per CDR3 protein. This sample has about 190,000 distinct CDR3 sequences, with around 26% found just once. The sequenced sample was PBMCs or a T cell subset sorted from them (not recorded which). These receptors originate from an adult woman who had mild COVID-19 (a few samples of this study predate the infection). Cell type and time point are not known. Each CDR3 is given with its conserved first and last residue. The D gene is left open where the match is weak. Where a row states a size, it is once, few, many or the class of an expanded clone; other rows omit it.

j_call | v_call | d_call | clone_size | cdr3_aa | cdr3_nt
TRBJ1-1 | TRBV2 | NA | once | CASSGGGRPTEAFF | TGTGCCAGCAGTGGAGGCGGGCGCCCCACTGAAGCTTTCTTT
TRBJ2-1 | TRBV20-1 | NA | NA | CSARDLVREQFF | TGCAGTGCTAGAGATCTAGTACGAGAGCAGTTCTTC
TRBJ2-3 | TRBV6-2/TRBV6-3 | TRBD2 | NA | CASFERESPTSTDTQYF | TGTGCCAGCTTTGAGCGGGAGTCACCAACTAGCACAGATACGCAGTATTTT
TRBJ2-4 | TRBV12-3/TRBV12-4 | NA | NA | CASSSGSAKNIQYF | TGTGCCAGCAGTTCAGGGTCAGCCAAAAACATTCAGTACTTC
TRBJ2-7 | TRBV29-1 | NA | NA | CSVIGTSRSYEQYF | TGCAGCGTTATCGGGACATCCCGCTCCTACGAGCAGTACTTC
TRBJ2-3 | TRBV24-1 | TRBD2 | NA | CAPIAGVGDTQYF | TGTGCCCCGATAGCGGGAGTAGGAGATACGCAGTATTTT
TRBJ1-5 | TRBV5-6 | TRBD1 | few | CASSFFSGTGVQPQHF | TGTGCCAGCAGCTTTTTCTCCGGGACAGGGGTTCAGCCCCAGCATTTT
TRBJ2-3 | TRBV11-3 | TRBD2 | few | CASSRLAAAGGPDTQYF | TGTGCCAGCAGCCGTCTCGCAGCAGCGGGGGGGCCAGATACGCAGTATTTT
TRBJ2-5 | TRBV4-3 | TRBD1 | NA | CASSQGTGGFQTQYF | TGCGCCAGCAGCCAAGGGACAGGGGGCTTTCAGACCCAGTACTTC
TRBJ1-1 | TRBV24-1 | TRBD1 | NA | CATRPQGGTEAFF | TGTGCCACCCGCCCACAGGGGGGCACTGAAGCTTTCTTT
TRBJ2-3 | TRBV20-1 | NA | once | CSARIHPTSTDTQYF | TGCAGTGCTCGAATCCATCCTACTAGCACAGATACGCAGTATTTT
TRBJ1-2 | TRBV4-2 | TRBD1 | NA | CASSKEQGAGYGYTF | TGTGCCAGCAGCAAAGAACAGGGGGCAGGCTATGGCTACACCTTC
TRBJ2-5 | TRBV27 | NA | few | CASSLLDLGGAFNIEETQYF | TGTGCCAGCAGTTTATTGGACTTAGGAGGGGCGTTTAATATCGAAGAGACCCAGTACTTC
TRBJ2-1 | TRBV25-1 | TRBD2 | NA | CASSESTSGSFDEQFF | TGTGCCAGCAGTGAATCTACTAGCGGGAGCTTCGATGAGCAGTTCTTC
TRBJ2-1 | TRBV5-1 | TRBD2 | NA | CASSLLLAGGYNEQFF | TGCGCCAGCAGCTTACTCCTAGCGGGAGGGTACAATGAGCAGTTCTTC
TRBJ2-1 | TRBV5-6 | NA | NA | CASSLLTNEQFF | TGTGCCAGCAGCCTTTTAACTAATGAGCAGTTCTTC
TRBJ2-2 | TRBV19 | NA | NA | CASSIGWRGRLGTGELFF | TGTGCCAGTAGTATCGGGTGGAGGGGGCGTTTAGGCACCGGGGAGCTGTTTTTT
TRBJ1-1 | TRBV14 | TRBD1 | NA | CASSQITAQGDTEAFF | TGTGCCAGCAGCCAGATCACAGCGCAGGGGGACACTGAAGCTTTCTTT
TRBJ1-2 | TRBV19 | NA | NA | CASSDTGLRGYTF | TGTGCCAGTAGTGATACAGGGCTTCGCGGCTACACCTTC
TRBJ1-5 | TRBV12-3/TRBV12-4 | NA | NA | CASTMRVGSNQPQHF | TGTGCCAGCACCATGAGGGTGGGAAGCAATCAGCCCCAGCATTTT
TRBJ2-7 | TRBV13 | NA | NA | CASSPGYLKGNEQYF | TGTGCCAGCAGCCCTGGCTATCTTAAGGGCAACGAGCAGTACTTC
TRBJ2-1 | TRBV6-1 | TRBD1 | once | CASSETGVDEQFF | TGTGCCAGCAGTGAAACAGGGGTGGATGAGCAGTTCTTC
TRBJ1-2 | TRBV6-2/TRBV6-3 | NA | NA | CASGQSIRLGGYTF | TGTGCCAGTGGACAGTCTATACGCCTGGGTGGCTACACCTTC
TRBJ2-1 | TRBV4-1 | NA | NA | CASSQDGLGQIGEQFF | TGCGCCAGCAGCCAAGATGGTCTCGGCCAAATAGGTGAGCAGTTCTTC
TRBJ1-2 | TRBV25-1 | NA | few | CASSEPQGSGYTF | TGTGCCAGCAGTGAACCGCAGGGATCGGGCTACACCTTC
TRBJ2-1 | TRBV7-8 | TRBD1 | NA | CASLRQGAYNEQFF | TGTGCCAGCCTCCGGCAGGGGGCTTACAATGAGCAGTTCTTC
TRBJ1-2 | TRBV29-1 | NA | many | CSAKDRLYGYTF | TGCAGCGCCAAAGACAGGCTCTATGGCTACACCTTC
TRBJ1-1 | TRBV5-1 | NA | NA | CASSLEGERYTEAFF | TGCGCCAGCAGCTTAGAGGGGGAGAGGTACACTGAAGCTTTCTTT
TRBJ2-1 | TRBV6-1 | TRBD2 | NA | CASSEDSGGPYNEQFF | TGTGCCAGCAGTGAGGATAGCGGGGGGCCGTACAATGAGCAGTTCTTC
TRBJ2-2 | TRBV29-1 | NA | few | CSVAGAGELFF | TGCAGCGTTGCGGGGGCCGGGGAGCTGTTTTTT
TRBJ1-2 | TRBV10-3 | TRBD1 | few | CAIRVQGNYGYTF | TGTGCCATCAGGGTACAGGGGAACTATGGCTACACCTTC
TRBJ2-7 | TRBV29-1 | NA | many | CSVGRGWGYEQYF | TGCAGCGTTGGACGGGGATGGGGCTACGAGCAGTACTTC
TRBJ2-1 | TRBV20-1 | TRBD2 | NA | CSDTTLAGGPREQFF | TGCAGTGATACCACCCTAGCGGGGGGGCCGCGTGAGCAGTTCTTC
TRBJ2-5 | TRBV15 | TRBD2 | few | CATGEGLAGGLETQYF | TGTGCCACCGGTGAGGGGCTAGCGGGAGGGCTGGAGACCCAGTACTTC
TRBJ2-7 | TRBV5-6 | NA | few | CASSATLMREQYF | TGTGCCAGCAGCGCGACCCTAATGAGGGAGCAGTACTTC
TRBJ2-3 | TRBV6-5 | NA | NA | CASSSDAVVRAQYF | TGTGCCAGCAGCTCGGACGCGGTGGTGCGGGCGCAGTATTTT
TRBJ2-2 | TRBV24-1 | NA | NA | CATSGTIPNTGELFF | TGTGCCACCAGTGGTACCATCCCGAACACCGGGGAGCTGTTTTTT
TRBJ2-3 | TRBV27 | TRBD2 | few | CASRTSGGVTDTQYF | TGTGCCAGCAGAACATCCGGGGGGGTCACAGATACGCAGTATTTT
TRBJ2-7 | TRBV18 | NA | NA | CASSLVEELIYEQYF | TGTGCCAGCTCTCTCGTCGAGGAACTTATCTACGAGCAGTACTTC
TRBJ2-1 | TRBV2 | NA | few | CASSRLLGNEQFF | TGTGCCAGCAGTAGACTGTTGGGGAATGAGCAGTTCTTC
TRBJ2-7 | TRBV12-3/TRBV12-4 | TRBD1 | NA | CASSLRTGGYEQYF | TGTGCCAGCAGTCTAAGGACAGGCGGCTACGAGCAGTACTTC